The clone carrying this TCR beta chain has just a few counts. This sample is drawn from a study of blood T cell repertoires in COVID-19. Looking at the study overall: The cDNA or gDNA used as material had been derived from T cells, B-cell-depleted T cells, or PBMCs.

The authors' processing: Reference gene primer amplification gave estimated nucleated cell counts. Assay used: immunoSEQ multiplex PCR; TCRdb lists only in-frame clones, some missing. D and trimming come from the DNA, and the V and J calls and clone size come from that table. The sample contains some 100,000 clones, 60% to 85% of which appear only once. Looked up from germline, CDR1 is SQVTM and CDR2 is ANQGSEA. Trimming at V came to 4 bases and at J to 6 bases, leaving 3 bases not matched to a gene. CDR3 size: 12 residues. The rearrangement links TRBV29-1 to TRBJ1-2; TRBD1 matches 9 bases. The clonotype comes from an older man with acute or convalescent COVID-19. The sequencing input was peripheral blood. The CDR3 spells CSVARTGDGYTF. The CDR3, as DNA: TGCAGCGTTGCCAGGACAGGGGATGGCTACACCTTC.